Below, 14 T cell receptor beta chains from the same sample are listed, as sequenced in a study of monozygotic twins with inflammatory bowel disease. TCRdb reprocessed the 5' RACE reads and reports one entry per CDR3 protein, with no DNA. The sample holds around 380,000 distinct CDR3 sequences. Sequencing was done on a sample of blood. All receptors derive from a human donor with ulcerative colitis or Crohn's disease, or a healthy co-twin of an affected twin (not recorded which).

The chain recombines TRBV28 with TRBJ2-2; as DNA is missing, the TRBD2 call by TCRdb cannot be tested. Looked up from germline, CDR1 is MDHEN and CDR2 is SYDVKM. There are 14 residues in the CDR3. The CDR3 loop is CASRASGNTGELFF.

This chain connects TRBV3-1 to TRBJ2-1. CDR1 and CDR2 (germline): LGHDT, YNNKEL (reference sequence). The CDR3 length is 17 residues. CDR3 amino acids: CASSQVWREGPHNEQFF.

The rearrangement uses TRBV11-1 and TRBJ2-2; the TCRdb D gene call, TRBD1, has no DNA to confirm it. This CDR3 contains 19 residues. Germline CDR1 is SGHAT and CDR2 is FQDESV (reference sequence). The chain's CDR3 is CASSLVAGKEQANTGELFF.

The J gene is TRBJ1-4, the V gene TRBV27. This CDR3 has 17 amino acids. Germline CDR1 and CDR2: MNHEY and SMNVEV (reference sequence). CDR3 region: CASSFSARPPYNEKLFF.

This chain's CDR3 is CASTPPPGHGGTEAFF. This sequence joins TRBV28 and TRBJ1-1; the D gene TCRdb calls, TRBD1, cannot be checked with no DNA. Germline V gene data show CDR1 as MDHEN and CDR2 as SYDVKM. This CDR3 has 16 residues.

CDR3 loop: CSVDTMNTEAFF. V gene TRBV29-1 combines with J gene TRBJ1-1. The CDR3 length is 12 residues. The germline V gene has CDR1 SQVTM and CDR2 ANQGSEA.

The chain joins TRBV10-3 to TRBJ2-4. The CDR3 extends over 14 amino acids. The germline V gene has CDR1 ENHRY and CDR2 SYGVKD. The CDR3: CAISEDWAKNMQYF.

The chain has TRBV4-2 and TRBJ1-2. The CDR3 totals 18 residues. In germline, CDR1 is LGHNA, CDR2 YNFKEQ. The CDR3 is CASSQGEGLNRDSYGYTF.

This chain links TRBV27 with TRBJ2-7; TCRdb's D call, TRBD1, is unchecked because there is no DNA. Germline CDR1 MNHEY, CDR2 SMNVEV (reference sequence). CDR3 length: 16 residues. The CDR3 spells CASSLLRAAGGDEQYF.

V usage is TRBV15 and J usage is TRBJ1-1. Germline CDR1 is LNHNV and CDR2 is YYDKDF (reference sequence). CDR3 size: 13 residues. The CDR3 sequence: CATSRTDNTEAFF.

The chain has TRBV18 and TRBJ2-3. CDR3 length: 14 amino acids. Germline CDR1 KGHSH, CDR2 LQKENI. CDR3 loop: CASSQTGKMDTQYF.

This chain uses TRBV6-6 with TRBJ2-7; TCRdb reports TRBD1, a call that lacks DNA to check it against. The CDR3 totals 11 residues. CDR1 is MNHNY, CDR2 SVGAGI, per germline (reference sequence). CDR3: CASEQGTEQYF.

The chain employs TRBV4-1 and TRBJ2-7; the D call from TCRdb, TRBD2, cannot be confirmed without DNA. The CDR3 covers 16 residues. CDR1 MGHRA and CDR2 YSYEKL come from the germline V gene. Here the CDR3 reads CASSQIPAGVPYEQYF.

The chain combines TRBV4-3 with TRBJ2-1; no DNA is available, so the TRBD1 call from TCRdb remains unchecked. The CDR3 totals 15 residues. The germline V gene has CDR1 LGHNA and CDR2 YSLEER. CDR3 amino acids: CASSLGGNKVNEQFF.